Given below is one TCR beta chain in context. Its cognate antigen has yet to be identified. No base quality values were provided; no much bigger clone lies one nucleotide off. This sample is part of a study of CD8+CD57+ T cells in acquired aplastic anemia (dated by TCRdb to 2016 to 2019). Some background on the complete study: A mean of roughly 2.9 ug of DNA, ranging from about 0.2 to 27.4 ug, was extracted from sorted CD4+ and CD8+ cells. Healthy donor samples averaged about 9.8 million reads for CD4+ and roughly 11 million for CD8+ cells. Study-wide conclusions, independent of this receptor: CD8+ Simpson's diversity did not differ significantly between patients and healthy controls (P=0.060). Although roughly 29 CD8+ CDR3 sequences were shared by patients and controls, these sequences appeared highly expressed in patients and within the immunodominant clones of patients.

The study deep-sequenced TCR repertoires of sorted CD4+ and CD8+ blood T cells from severe aplastic anemia patients and healthy subjects. Ficoll-Paque density gradient centrifugation was used to isolate peripheral blood mononuclear cells. Before DNA extraction, CD4+ and CD8+ T cells were sorted with FACS or magnetic beads. Profiling of TCR beta VDJ combinations and CDR3 sequences used genomic DNA as the template. An Illumina HiSeq 2000 was the platform used for TCR repertoire sequencing. In the original analysis: TRBV/TRBJ rearrangement plots, CDR3 size and DJ length profiles, and Simpson's diversity index were used to assess repertoires. The most abundant DNA sequence in the deep sequencing data was defined as the immunodominant clone. CDR3 amino acid sequences were checked for sharing between subjects and were compared against published repertoires and the VDJdb database. TCRdb took the public reads, trimmed them with fastp at Q25, ran MiXCR for clone calling and kept in-frame beta chains. CDR3 protein duplicates are merged, each entry listing the most common genes and DNA. The V and J calls reflect TCRdb's pipeline rather than the authors' work. Recorded for this sample are around 140,000 distinct CDR3 sequences; roughly 40% of them occurred a single time. The top ten constitute around 8.4% of the sample.

V is clipped by 3 bases and J by 3 bases, and the sequence between their germline boundaries is 15 bases long. Including the terminal cysteine and phenylalanine, the CDR3 comprises 15 residues. The only DNA kept is the CDR3, 45 bases in frame from the first base. Reading the germline V gene gives CDR1 MGHDK and CDR2 SYGVNS. The sequenced sample was sorted CD4+, CD8+, or CD8+CD57+ T cells (not recorded which) from PBMCs. This sequence originates from a human donor in good health, serving as a control. This receptor chain uses TRBV25-1 and TRBJ2-7; TRBD1 is possibly the D segment (6 matching bases). The CDR3 reads CASSETGTKSYEQYF. The DNA is as follows: TGTGCCAGCAGTGAGACAGGAACCAAAAGCTACGAGCAGTACTTC.